The sequence of this TCR beta chain was determined in a study of CD4 and CD8 cells across lung adenocarcinoma regions. CDR3 length: 13 residues. V was trimmed by 0 bases and J by 1 base, leaving 3 bases between them. Germline CDR1 and CDR2: MNHEY and SVGAGI. This clonotype has a handful of counts. TCRdb itself ran the PCR reads through MiXCR, one entry per CDR3 protein. The sample includes over 15,000 distinct CDR3 sequences, approximately 50% of them seen just once. The material sequenced was CD8+ T cells from the margin of a lung tumor. The receptor was isolated from a male donor with lung adenocarcinoma. The CD4 and CD8 labels of this study may be unreliable. V is TRBV6-5 and J is TRBJ2-5; D ambiguous. CDR3 region: CASSYSAQETQYF. In DNA form, the CDR3 reads TGTGCCAGCAGTTACTCGGCCCAAGAGACCCAGTACTTC.